This TCR beta chain was recovered during a study of T cell responses to AZD1222 COVID-19 vaccine. The study's findings and limits: Spike-specific TCR breadth and depth grew following two AZD1222 doses.

Points on this clone: The antigen is unknown.

This CDR3 contains 14 residues. The V segment lost 5 bases and the J segment 11 bases; nucleotides outside the gene matches: 13. The germline CDR1 and CDR2 sequences are SGHAT and FQNNGV. Data came from immunoSEQ multiplex PCR; TCRdb stores just in-frame clones and leaves some out. This sample has about 85,000 clones, with just over 85% found just once. The material was peripheral blood, obtained on day 0 of MenACWY control vaccination. The source is an adult in good health. This chain connects TRBV11-2 to TRBJ1-1; 8 nucleotides line up with TRBD1. CDR3: CASSPSGQGARAFF. CDR3 nucleotides: TGTGCCAGCAGCCCAAGCGGGCAGGGGGCGCGGGCTTTCTTT.